This record concerns one T cell receptor beta chain sequence. This sample stems from a study of blood T cell repertoires in COVID-19. In the study overall: Researchers got acute and convalescent COVID-19 samples from the United States, Italy and Spain. The cDNA or gDNA used as material had been derived from T cells, B-cell-depleted T cells, or PBMCs.

Under the authors' procedure: The assay estimated nucleated cells by amplifying reference gene primers. Profiled with immunoSEQ multiplex PCR; TCRdb holds only in-frame clones, not every one. For V, J and clone size, that table is used; D and trimming come from the DNA. The sample records some 200,000 clones, around four fifths being singletons. CDR3 length: 14 residues. J lost 3 bases, V lost 7 bases, and 5 bases had no gene match. CDR1 is SGHRS, CDR2 YFSETQ, per germline. The clonotype was recovered from a man aged 55 to 70 with COVID-19, enrolled during active disease. The rearrangement uses TRBV5-1 and TRBJ1-5; 9 bases map to TRBD1. The specimen was peripheral blood. This CDR3 reads CASYRTGDNQPQHF. The CDR3, as DNA: TGCGCCAGCTACAGGACAGGGGACAATCAGCCCCAGCATTTT.